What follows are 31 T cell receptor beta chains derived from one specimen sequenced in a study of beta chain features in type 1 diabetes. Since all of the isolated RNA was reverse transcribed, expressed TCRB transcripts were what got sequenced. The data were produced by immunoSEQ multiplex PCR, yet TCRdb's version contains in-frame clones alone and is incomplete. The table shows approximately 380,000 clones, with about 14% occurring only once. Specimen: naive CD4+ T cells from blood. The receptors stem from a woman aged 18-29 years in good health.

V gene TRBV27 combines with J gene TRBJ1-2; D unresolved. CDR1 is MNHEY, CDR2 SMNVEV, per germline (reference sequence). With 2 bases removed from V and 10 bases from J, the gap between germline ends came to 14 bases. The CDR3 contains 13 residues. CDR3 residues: CASSLGRRLDYTF. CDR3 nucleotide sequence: TGTGCCAGCAGTTTAGGCAGGAGGTTGGACTACACCTTC.

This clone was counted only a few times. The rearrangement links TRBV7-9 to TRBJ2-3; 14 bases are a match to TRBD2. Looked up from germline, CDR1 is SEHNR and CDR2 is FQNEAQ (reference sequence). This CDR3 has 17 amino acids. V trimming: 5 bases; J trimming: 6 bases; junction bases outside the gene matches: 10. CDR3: CASSPGLAGVSVDTQYF. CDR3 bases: TGTGCCAGCAGCCCGGGACTAGCGGGAGTTTCCGTCGATACGCAGTATTTT.

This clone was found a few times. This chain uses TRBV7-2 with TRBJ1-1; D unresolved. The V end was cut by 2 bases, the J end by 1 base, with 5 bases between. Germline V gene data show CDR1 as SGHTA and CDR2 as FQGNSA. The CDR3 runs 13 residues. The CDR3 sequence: CASSLPSNTEAFF. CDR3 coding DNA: TGTGCCAGCAGCTTACCGTCGAACACTGAAGCTTTCTTT.

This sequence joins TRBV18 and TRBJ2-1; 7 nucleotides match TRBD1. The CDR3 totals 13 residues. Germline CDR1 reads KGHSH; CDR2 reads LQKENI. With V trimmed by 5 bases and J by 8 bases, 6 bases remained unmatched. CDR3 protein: CASSLGQVDEQFF. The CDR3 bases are TGTGCCAGCTCATTAGGACAGGTGGATGAGCAGTTCTTC. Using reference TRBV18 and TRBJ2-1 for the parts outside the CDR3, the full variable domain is NAGVMQNPRHLVRRRGQEARLRCSPMKGHSHVYWYRQLPEEGLKFMVYLQKENIIDESGMPKERFSAEFPKEGPSILRIQQVVRGDSAAYFCASSLGQVDEQFFGPGTRLTVL.

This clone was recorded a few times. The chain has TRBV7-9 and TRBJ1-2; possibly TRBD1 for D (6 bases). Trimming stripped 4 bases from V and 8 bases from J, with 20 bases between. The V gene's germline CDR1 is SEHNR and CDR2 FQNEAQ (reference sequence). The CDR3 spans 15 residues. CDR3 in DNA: TGTGCCAGCAGCTCCTTCAGGGGAGTTGGTGGGGGCTACACCTTC. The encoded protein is CASSSFRGVGGGYTF.

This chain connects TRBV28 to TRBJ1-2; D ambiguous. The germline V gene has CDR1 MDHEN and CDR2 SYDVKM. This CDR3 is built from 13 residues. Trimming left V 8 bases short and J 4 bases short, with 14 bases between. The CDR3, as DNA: TGTGCCAGCGTTAGTATGGGCGCCTATGGCTACACCTTC. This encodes CASVSMGAYGYTF.

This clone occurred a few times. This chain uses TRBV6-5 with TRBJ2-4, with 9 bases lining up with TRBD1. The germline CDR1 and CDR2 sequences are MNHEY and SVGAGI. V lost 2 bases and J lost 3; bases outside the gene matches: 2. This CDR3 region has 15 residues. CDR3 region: CASSYLDRGKNIQYF. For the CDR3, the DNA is TGTGCCAGCAGTTACCTGGACAGGGGCAAAAACATTCAGTACTTC.

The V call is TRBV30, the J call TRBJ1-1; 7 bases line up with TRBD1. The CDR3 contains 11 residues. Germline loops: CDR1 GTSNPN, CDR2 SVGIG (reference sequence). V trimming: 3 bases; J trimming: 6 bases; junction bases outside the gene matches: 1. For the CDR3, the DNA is TGTGCCTGGAGGACAGGGCCTGAAGCTTTCTTT. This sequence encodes CAWRTGPEAFF. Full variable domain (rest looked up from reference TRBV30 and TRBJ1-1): SQTIHQWPATLVQPVGSPLSLECTVEGTSNPNLYWYRQAAGRGLQLLFYSVGIGQISSEVPQNLSASRPQDRQFILSSKKLLLSDSGFYLCAWRTGPEAFFGQGTRLTVV.

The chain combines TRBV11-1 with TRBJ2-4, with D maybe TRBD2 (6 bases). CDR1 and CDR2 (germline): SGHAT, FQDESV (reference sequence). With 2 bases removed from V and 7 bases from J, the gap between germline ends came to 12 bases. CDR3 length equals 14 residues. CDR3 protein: CASSLLREINIQYF. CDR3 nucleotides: TGTGCCAGCAGCTTACTGCGGGAAATCAACATTCAGTACTTC.

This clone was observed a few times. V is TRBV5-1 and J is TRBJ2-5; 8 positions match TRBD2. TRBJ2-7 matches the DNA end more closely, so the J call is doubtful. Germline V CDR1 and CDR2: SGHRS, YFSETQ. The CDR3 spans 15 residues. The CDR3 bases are TGCGCCAGCAGCTTCATGGGGCGGGAGGCCTACGAGCAGTACTTC. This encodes CASSFMGREAYEQYF.

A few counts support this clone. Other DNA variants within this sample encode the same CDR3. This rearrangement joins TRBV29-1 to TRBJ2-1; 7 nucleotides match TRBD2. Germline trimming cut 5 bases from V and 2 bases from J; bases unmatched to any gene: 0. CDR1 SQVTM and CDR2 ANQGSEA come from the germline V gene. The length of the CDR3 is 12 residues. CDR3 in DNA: TGCAGCGTTAGCGGGACCTACAATGAGCAGTTCTTC. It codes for CSVSGTYNEQFF.

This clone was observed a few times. Here the CDR3 reads CASSLTGGSGNTIYF. Here the CDR3 DNA reads TGTGCCAGCAGCCTAACAGGGGGCTCTGGAAACACCATATATTTT. The rearrangement uses TRBV6-5 and TRBJ1-3, with 8 bases fitting TRBD1. Trimming took 6 bases from V and 0 from J; bases not matched to a gene: 4. The CDR3 is made up of 15 amino acids. Germline CDR1 MNHEY, CDR2 SVGAGI.

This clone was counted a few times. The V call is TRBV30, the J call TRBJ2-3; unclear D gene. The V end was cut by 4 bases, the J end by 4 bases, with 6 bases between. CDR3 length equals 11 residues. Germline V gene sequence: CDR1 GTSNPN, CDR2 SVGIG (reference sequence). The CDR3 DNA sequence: TGTGCCTGGACGGTGGCAGATACGCAGTATTTT. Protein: CAWTVADTQYF.

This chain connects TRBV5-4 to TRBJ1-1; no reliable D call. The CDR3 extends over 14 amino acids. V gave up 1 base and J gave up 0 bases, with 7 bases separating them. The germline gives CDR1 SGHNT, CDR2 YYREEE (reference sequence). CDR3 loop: CASSLPSLNTEAFF. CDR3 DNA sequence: TGTGCCAGCAGCTTGCCGTCCCTGAACACTGAAGCTTTCTTT. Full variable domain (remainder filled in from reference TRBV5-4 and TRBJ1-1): ETGVTQSPTHLIKTRGQQVTLRCSSQSGHNTVSWYQQALGQGPQFIFQYYREEENGRGNFPPRFSGLQFPNYSSELNVNALELDDSALYLCASSLPSLNTEAFFGQGTRLTVV.

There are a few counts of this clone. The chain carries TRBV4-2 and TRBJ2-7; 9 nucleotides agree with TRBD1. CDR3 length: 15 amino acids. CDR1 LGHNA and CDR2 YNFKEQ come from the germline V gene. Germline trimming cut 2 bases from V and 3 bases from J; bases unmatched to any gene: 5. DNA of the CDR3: TGTGCCAGCAGCCAACCGGGACAGGGTATCTACGAGCAGTACTTC. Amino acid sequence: CASSQPGQGIYEQYF.

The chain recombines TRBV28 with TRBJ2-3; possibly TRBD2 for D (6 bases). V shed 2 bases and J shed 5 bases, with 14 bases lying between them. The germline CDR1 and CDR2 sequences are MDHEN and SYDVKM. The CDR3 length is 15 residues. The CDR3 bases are TGTGCCAGCAGTTTAGTGCAGGGAGCGGGAGATACGCAGTATTTT. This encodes CASSLVQGAGDTQYF.

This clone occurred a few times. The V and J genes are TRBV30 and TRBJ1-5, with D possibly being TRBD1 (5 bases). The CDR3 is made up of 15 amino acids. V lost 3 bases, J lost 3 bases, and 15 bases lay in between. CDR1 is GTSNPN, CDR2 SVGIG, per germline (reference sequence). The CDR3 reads CAWSRARVLNQPQHF. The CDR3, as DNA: TGTGCCTGGAGCCGGGCCAGGGTACTCAATCAGCCCCAGCATTTT.

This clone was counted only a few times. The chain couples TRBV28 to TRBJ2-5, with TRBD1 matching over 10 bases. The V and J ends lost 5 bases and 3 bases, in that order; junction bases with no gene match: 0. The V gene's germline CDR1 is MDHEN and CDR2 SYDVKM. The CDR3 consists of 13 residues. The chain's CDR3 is CASSGTGEETQYF. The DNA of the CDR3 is TGTGCCAGCAGTGGGACAGGGGAAGAGACCCAGTACTTC.

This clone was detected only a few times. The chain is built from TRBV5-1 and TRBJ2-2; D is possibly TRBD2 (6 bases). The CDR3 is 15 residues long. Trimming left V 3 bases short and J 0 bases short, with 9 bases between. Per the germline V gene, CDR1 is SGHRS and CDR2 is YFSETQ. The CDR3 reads CASSWGVPNTGELFF. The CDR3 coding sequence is TGCGCCAGCAGCTGGGGGGTCCCGAACACCGGGGAGCTGTTTTTT. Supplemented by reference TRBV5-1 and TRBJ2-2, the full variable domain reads KAGVTQTPRYLIKTRGQQVTLSCSPISGHRSVSWYQQTPGQGLQFLFEYFSETQRNKGNFPGRFSGRQFSNSRSEMNVSTLELGDSALYLCASSWGVPNTGELFFGEGSRLTVL.

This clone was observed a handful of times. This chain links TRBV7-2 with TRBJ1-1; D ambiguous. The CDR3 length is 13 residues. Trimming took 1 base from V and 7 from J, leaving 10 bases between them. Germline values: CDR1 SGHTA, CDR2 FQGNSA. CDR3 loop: CASSLEQRVEAFF. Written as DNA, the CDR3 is TGTGCCAGCAGCTTAGAACAACGGGTTGAAGCTTTCTTT.

CDR3 sequence: CASSLALEETQYF. In DNA, the CDR3 is TGCGCCAGCAGCTTGGCCCTTGAAGAGACCCAGTACTTC. The chain joins TRBV5-1 to TRBJ2-5; D is unclear. The CDR3 runs 13 residues. Germline-derived CDR1 and CDR2 are SGHRS and YFSETQ. The germline V and J ends were trimmed by 0 bases and 3 bases, with 6 bases remaining between them.

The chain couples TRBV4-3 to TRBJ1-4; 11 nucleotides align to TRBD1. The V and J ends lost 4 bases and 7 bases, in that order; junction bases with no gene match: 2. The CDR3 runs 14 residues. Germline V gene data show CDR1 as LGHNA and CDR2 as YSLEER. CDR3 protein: CASSRDRGSEKLFF. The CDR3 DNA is TGCGCCAGCAGCCGGGACAGGGGGAGTGAAAAACTGTTTTTT.

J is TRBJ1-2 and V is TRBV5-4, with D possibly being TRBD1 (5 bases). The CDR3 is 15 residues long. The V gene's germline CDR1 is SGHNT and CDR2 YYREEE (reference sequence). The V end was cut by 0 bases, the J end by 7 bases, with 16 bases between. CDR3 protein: CASSLEGYYSIGYTF. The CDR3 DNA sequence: TGTGCCAGCAGCTTGGAGGGGTACTACTCCATTGGCTACACCTTC.

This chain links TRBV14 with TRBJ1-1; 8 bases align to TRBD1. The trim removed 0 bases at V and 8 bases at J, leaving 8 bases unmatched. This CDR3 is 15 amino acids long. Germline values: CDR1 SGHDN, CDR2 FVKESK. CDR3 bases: TGTGCCAGCAGCCAAGATGGATCCGGGACAGGAGAAGCTTTCTTT. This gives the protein CASSQDGSGTGEAFF.

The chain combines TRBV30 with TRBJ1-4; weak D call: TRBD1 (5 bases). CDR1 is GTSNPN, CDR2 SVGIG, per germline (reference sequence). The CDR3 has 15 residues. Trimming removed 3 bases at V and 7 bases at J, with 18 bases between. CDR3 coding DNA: TGTGCCTGGAGCCCCCGGGGGGGAGTAGTTGAAAAACTGTTTTTT. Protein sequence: CAWSPRGGVVEKLFF.

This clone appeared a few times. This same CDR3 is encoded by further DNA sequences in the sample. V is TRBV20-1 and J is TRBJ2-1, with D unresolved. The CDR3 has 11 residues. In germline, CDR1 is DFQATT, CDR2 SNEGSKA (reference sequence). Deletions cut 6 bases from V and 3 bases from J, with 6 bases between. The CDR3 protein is CSASLYNEQFF. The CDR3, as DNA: TGCAGTGCCTCACTCTACAATGAGCAGTTCTTC.

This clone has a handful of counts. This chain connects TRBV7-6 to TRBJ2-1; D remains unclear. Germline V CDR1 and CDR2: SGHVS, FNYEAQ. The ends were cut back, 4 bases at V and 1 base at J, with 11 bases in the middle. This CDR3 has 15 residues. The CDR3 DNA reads TGTGCCAGCAGCTCCCCAGCCAGGTCCTACAATGAGCAGTTCTTC. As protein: CASSSPARSYNEQFF.

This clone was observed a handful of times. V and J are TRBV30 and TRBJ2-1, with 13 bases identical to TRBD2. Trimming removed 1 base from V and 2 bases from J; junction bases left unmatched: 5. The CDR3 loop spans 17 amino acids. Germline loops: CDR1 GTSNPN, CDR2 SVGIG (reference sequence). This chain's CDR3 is CAWSGGTSGETYNEQFF. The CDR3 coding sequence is TGTGCCTGGAGTGGGGGGACTAGCGGGGAGACCTACAATGAGCAGTTCTTC.

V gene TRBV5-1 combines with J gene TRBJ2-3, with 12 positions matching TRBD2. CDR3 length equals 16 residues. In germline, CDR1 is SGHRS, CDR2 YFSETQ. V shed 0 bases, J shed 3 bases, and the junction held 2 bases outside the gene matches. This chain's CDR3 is CASSLGLAGATDTQYF. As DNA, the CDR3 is TGCGCCAGCAGCTTGGGACTAGCGGGAGCAACAGATACGCAGTATTTT.

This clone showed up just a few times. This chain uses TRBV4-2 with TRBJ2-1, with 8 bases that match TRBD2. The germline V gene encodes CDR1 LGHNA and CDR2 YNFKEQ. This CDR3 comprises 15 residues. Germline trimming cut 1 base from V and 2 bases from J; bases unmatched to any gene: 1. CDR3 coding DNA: TGTGCCAGCAGCCAAGGACTAGCGACCTACAATGAGCAGTTCTTC. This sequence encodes CASSQGLATYNEQFF.

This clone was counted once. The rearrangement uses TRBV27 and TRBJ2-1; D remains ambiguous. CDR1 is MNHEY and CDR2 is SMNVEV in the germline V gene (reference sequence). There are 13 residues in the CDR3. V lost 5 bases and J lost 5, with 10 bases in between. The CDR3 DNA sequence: TGTGCCAGCAGTCCCCCCCGAGACAATGAGCAGTTCTTC. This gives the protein CASSPPRDNEQFF.